A single sample is the source of the 3 T cell receptor beta chains below, sequenced in a study of blood T cell repertoires in COVID-19. Produced via immunoSEQ multiplex PCR; TCRdb's table is partial and in-frame only. The repertoire has over 250,000 clones, 65% to 90% of them found once; the top ten carry under 15%. The sequencing sample was made of peripheral blood. These TCRs come from a woman in her 70s with COVID-19, enrolled during active disease.

J is TRBJ1-5 and V is TRBV7-2, with TRBD1 identical over 7 bases. Germline CDR1 and CDR2: SGHTA and FQGNSA. The CDR3 is made up of 15 amino acids. J lost 7 bases, V lost 0 bases, and 6 bases had no gene match. This CDR3 reads CASSLAGQASQPQHF. CDR3 sequence (DNA): TGTGCCAGCAGCTTAGCAGGACAGGCCAGCCAGCCCCAGCATTTT.

The chain is built from TRBV5-6 and TRBJ2-7, with 10 bases fitting TRBD1. J was trimmed by 2 bases and V by 3 bases; bases with no gene match: 5. The V gene's germline CDR1 is SGHDT and CDR2 YYEEEE. The CDR3 is made up of 15 amino acids. CDR3 region: CASSSGQGGPYEQYF. The CDR3 nucleotides are TGTGCCAGCAGCTCTGGACAGGGGGGTCCCTACGAGCAGTACTTC.

V is TRBV18 and J is TRBJ1-3, with no clear D. Germline V gives CDR1 KGHSH, CDR2 LQKENI. V lost 2 bases to trimming and J lost 0 bases, with 14 bases between them. The CDR3 runs to 17 residues. The CDR3 DNA is TGTGCCAGCTCACCAATCGTTGTAGAATCCTCTGGAAACACCATATATTTT. This translates into CASSPIVVESSGNTIYF.